This record concerns one T cell receptor beta chain sequence. The antigen remains undetermined. This entry belongs to a study of vaccination and CD4 T cells after COVID-19. The germline gives CDR1 DFQATT, CDR2 SNEGSKA (reference sequence). Trimming removed 0 bases at V and 4 bases at J, with 12 bases between. This CDR3 region has 15 residues. CD4+ T cells that had been cultured provided DNA sequenced with the Oncomine TCR Beta short-read assay. TCRdb re-called the PCR reads through MiXCR, storing one row per CDR3 protein. The table lists under 20,000 distinct CDR3 sequences, about 80% of them singletons, with roughly 15% in the top ten. Treatment indicated: roughly 10-day PBMC culture with coronavirus spike peptide pools or control peptides (ViraFEST assay).

The sample here was CD4+ T cells from blood, cultured in vitro, taken after SARS-CoV-2 vaccination. This receptor was obtained from a human donor who received a COVID-19 vaccine. J is TRBJ1-4 and V is TRBV20-1, with D perhaps matching TRBD1 (6 bases). Written as DNA, the CDR3 is TGCAGTGCTAGAGATACGGGCAGGGGTAATGAAAAACTGTTTTTT. Its protein product is CSARDTGRGNEKLFF.